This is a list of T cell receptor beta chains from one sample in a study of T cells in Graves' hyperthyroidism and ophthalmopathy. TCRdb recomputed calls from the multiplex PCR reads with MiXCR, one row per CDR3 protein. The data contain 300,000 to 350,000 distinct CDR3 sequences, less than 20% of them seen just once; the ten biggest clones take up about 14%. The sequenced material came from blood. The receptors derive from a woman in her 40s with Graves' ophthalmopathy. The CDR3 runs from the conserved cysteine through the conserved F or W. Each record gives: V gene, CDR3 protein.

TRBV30	CAWTPDPLANYGYTF
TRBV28	CASSPLGLGSYYEQYF
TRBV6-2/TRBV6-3	CASRTTSGRSPSYEQYF
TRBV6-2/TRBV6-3	CASSSLLAFQETQYF
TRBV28	CATDGDPGSPYEQYF
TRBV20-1	CSARDASGFYEQYF
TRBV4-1	CASSPQRENGKETQYF
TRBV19	CASSPQTSGTDTQYF
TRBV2	CASSVIQRDEQYF
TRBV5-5	CASSAGTFSSGNTIYF
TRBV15	CATSRNRGRYEQYF
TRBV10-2	CASSESVGTALSDYEQYF
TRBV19	CASSIDRGRLNTEAFF